This TCR beta chain was identified during a study of blood T cells in healthy people across ages (dated by TCRdb to between 2014 and 2017). In the study overall: In model experiments, roughly one uniquely barcoded TCR beta cDNA molecule per two T cells was captured by template switching. To track age-related changes in TCR beta repertoire diversity, the study relied on deep sequencing normalized with unique cDNA molecular identifiers. The donors were divided into four age groups: young (average roughly 15 years), middle-aged (under 40), aged (approximately 59) and long-lived (about 80). To avoid experimental bias, donors of different ages were distributed randomly across sequencing lanes. The study analyzed two additional independent replicas of 1 million unique cDNA reads from the same blood draw for two donors, one aged 18 to 30 and one aged 80 or older.

The method was 5' RACE. Sequencer: Illumina HiSeq 2500. A second roughly 6 to 12 cycle PCR used a sample-barcoded 5' primer and a J-beta primer mix. Each TCR beta cDNA molecule received a unique molecular identifier from a template-switch 5' adaptor carrying 12 random nucleotides. Each sample yielded at least 2.5 million CDR3-containing paired-end reads. First-strand cDNA synthesis was performed from all RNA using the Mint cDNA synthesis kit, with priming by a TRBC-specific oligonucleotide. Following uracil-DNA glycosylase treatment, all cDNA underwent a first 18-cycle PCR with the universal primers M1SS and BC2_uni_R. On the authors' methods: For normalization, 1 million high-quality reads were randomly selected from each sample, with every read carrying a distinct molecular identifier. Reads with shared molecular identifiers were discarded instead of being binned into consensus sequences. CDR3 identification, clonotype clustering and error correction used MiTCR with a Q25 quality threshold and the strictest error-elimination algorithm. A nonparametric unseen species model using Euler transformation provided a lower-bound estimate of total TCR beta diversity. TCRdb reworked the public reads: Q25 trimming with fastp, MiXCR clone assembly, productive beta chains retained. One record per CDR3 amino acid sequence lists the most common genes and DNA. TCRdb's processing, not the authors', yielded these V and J calls. Within this sample are some 1,500,000 distinct CDR3 sequences, with about 42% of them counted one time only. The top ten clonotypes cover about 4% of the sample.

Findings and caveats that apply to the study as a whole: Because donor CMV infection status was unknown, age-related changes in expanded clonotypes were potentially confounded. Since profiling was done on bulk unsorted PBMCs, naive and antigen-experienced compartments could not be conclusively compared. Observed TCR beta diversity per million T cells fell roughly linearly with age, and a significant reduction was already apparent by age around 39. A strong correlation was found between observed TCR beta diversity and the percentage of naive T cells measured by flow cytometry. Estimates of total diversity from one million sequenced T cells were regarded as lower bounds and underestimates. Compared with the aged group, the long-lived group had more naive CD4+ T cells, fewer expanded clones and increased TCR diversity, suggesting age selection.

Looking up the germline V gene yields CDR1 SGHVS and CDR2 FNYEAQ. Between the V and J ends, shortened by 5 bases and 2 bases respectively, the junction contains 9 bases. Its CDR3 holds 13 amino acids, cysteine through phenylalanine. Of the read, only the CDR3 DNA is kept; its 39 bases are in frame from base 1. Only a few counts were recorded for this clonotype. The clone's antigen remains unknown. No much larger clone is present one base from it, and per-base qualities are unavailable. Systemically healthy Caucasian individuals from Russia, some 40 in total and aged about 6 to 100 years, were included as donors. Each donor gave about 9.8 milliliters of peripheral blood, drawn into EDTA-treated Vacutainer tubes. PBMCs were isolated by Ficoll-Paque density-gradient centrifugation, with at least 7 million obtained per sample. Total RNA was extracted from PBMCs with Trizol reagent, with at least 5.5 micrograms obtained per sample. Naive CD45RAhigh/CD27high T cell percentages were measured by flow cytometry on a PBMC aliquot from every donor.

This chain joins TRBV7-6 to TRBJ2-5, with an unclear D gene assignment. The receptor was isolated from a woman aged 18 to 35 in good health. The source material was blood. The nucleotide sequence is TGTGCCAGCAGCCAACGACGGCAAGAGACCCAGTACTTC. This gives the protein CASSQRRQETQYF.